One T cell receptor beta chain is described in this entry. Trimming cost V 6 bases and J 5 bases; bases outside gene matches: 1. Germline loops: CDR1 SNHLY, CDR2 FYNNEI. This CDR3 has 12 amino acids. Profiled with immunoSEQ multiplex PCR; TCRdb holds only in-frame clones, not every one. The profile shows tens of thousands of clones, 90% to 95% of them singletons. The sample comes from a study of T cell changes during pregnancy in multiple sclerosis. This clonotype was sampled from a female donor with multiple sclerosis, enrolled in a pregnancy study. The rearrangement uses TRBV2 and TRBJ2-4; TRBD1 matches at 7 bases. This material consisted of CD8+ T cells from peripheral blood mononuclear cells, taken in the second trimester of pregnancy. In DNA form, the CDR3 reads TGTGCCAGCAGGGGGACAGAAAACATTCAGTACTTC. Translating gives CASRGTENIQYF.